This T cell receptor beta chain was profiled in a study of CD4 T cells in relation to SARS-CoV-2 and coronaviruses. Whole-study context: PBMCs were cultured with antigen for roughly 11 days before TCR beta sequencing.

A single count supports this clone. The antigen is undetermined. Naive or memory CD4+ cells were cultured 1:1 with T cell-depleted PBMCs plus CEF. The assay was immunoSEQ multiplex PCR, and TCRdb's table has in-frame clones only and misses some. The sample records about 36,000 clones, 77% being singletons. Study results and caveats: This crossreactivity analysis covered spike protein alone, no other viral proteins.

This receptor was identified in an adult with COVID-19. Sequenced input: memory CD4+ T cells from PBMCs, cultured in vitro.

The CDR3 DNA follows: TGCGCCAGCAAAAGGGAGCGGCAGGGTGAAAAACTGTTTTTT. This encodes CASKRERQGEKLFF. The chain couples TRBV5-1 to TRBJ1-4; the D gene is possibly TRBD1 (5 bases). The V gene lost 6 bases and the J gene lost 7 bases, with 16 bases spanning the gap. This CDR3 spans 14 amino acids. Looked up from germline, CDR1 is SGHRS and CDR2 is YFSETQ.